This entry lists 3 T cell receptor beta chains sequenced from one sample in a study of response to subunit inactivated influenza vaccine. MiXCR, run by TCRdb on the RT-PCR reads, gives a single entry per CDR3 protein. The table shows more than 150,000 distinct CDR3 sequences, with around 9% occurring only once. The sequences come from non-naive T cells sorted from PBMCs, collected on the day of vaccination. The source of these receptors is a man in his fifties or sixties who received an inactivated influenza vaccine.

This clonotype has more than one count but fewer than ten. Here the CDR3 reads CASSLDRGSNQPQHF. Written as DNA, the CDR3 is TGTGCCAGCAGCTTAGACAGGGGAAGCAATCAGCCCCAGCATTTT. V gene TRBV7-8 combines with J gene TRBJ1-5; 7 positions agree with TRBD1. Germline lookup yields CDR1 SGHVS and CDR2 FQNEAQ. The J segment lost 1 base and the V segment lost 1 base, leaving 1 base of the junction unmatched. The CDR3 runs to 15 residues.

The CDR3 DNA sequence: TGTGCCAGCAGCCCCACGCCATGGGGCACCACAGATACGCAGTATTTT. It encodes CASSPTPWGTTDTQYF. The rearrangement links TRBV7-2 to TRBJ2-3; the D gene is possibly TRBD1 (5 bases). Germline V gene lookup returns CDR1 SGHTA and CDR2 FQGNSA. The V gene lost 5 bases and the J gene lost 2 bases, with 17 bases spanning the gap. CDR3 size: 16 residues.

The V and J genes are TRBV7-6 and TRBJ2-1, with D perhaps TRBD2 (6 bases). The CDR3 is made up of 17 amino acids. The ends were cut back, 0 bases at V and 5 bases at J, with 17 bases in the middle. The germline V gene has CDR1 SGHVS and CDR2 FNYEAQ. The CDR3 DNA reads TGTGCCAGCAGCTTAGCCCTCGGGCAGGGAGGACACAATGAGCAGTTCTTC. This gives the protein CASSLALGQGGHNEQFF.